This T cell receptor beta chain was profiled in a study of blood T cell repertoires in COVID-19 (dated by TCRdb to the early 2020s). At the level of the whole study: Samples from collaborators originated in the United States, Italy and Spain and spanned both the acute and convalescent phases of COVID-19. Deeply sampled blood TCRbeta repertoires from subjects exposed to, actively infected with, or recovered from COVID-19 were included in the dataset. Where available, HLA class I and class II types were obtained from metadata supplied by the sample provider rather than from assay-based typing. The repertoires were released in a freely available public database intended as a resource for research on the immune response to SARS-CoV-2. The prospective study material was composed of cDNA or gDNA derived from T cells, B-cell-depleted T cells, or PBMCs. Sample metadata almost always included a de-identified subject ID, COVID-19 status, age in years and sex. Samples came from the ongoing ImmuneRACE study (first 160 participants) plus 1,254 subjects from 6 global collaborators.

As concerns this clone: Its antigen remains undetermined. Base qualities are not recorded, but no much larger clone differs from it by a single base.

Study-wide conclusions, independent of this receptor: How much clinical and demographic metadata was included differed by source and by participant, and the metadata was provided uncurated.

V and J lose 5 bases and 4 bases, and a span of 10 bases separates them. The germline V gene yields KGHDR for CDR1 and SFDVKD for CDR2. Inclusive of the bounding cysteine and phenylalanine, the CDR3 is 13 residues long. The kept DNA is CDR3 alone, 39 bases in frame from the first base. The immunoSEQ Assay, a bias-controlled multiplex PCR, was used to amplify TCRbeta CDR3 regions from genomic DNA. Turning to the authors' computational methods: The number of nucleated cells in each sample was estimated by amplification of reference gene primers within the assay. To quantify the absolute abundance of each unique TCRbeta CDR3 rearrangement, sequence reads were collapsed and filtered. Productive Simpson clonality was computed per sample as the square root of Simpson's diversity index over productive rearrangements. TCRdb limited this immuneACCESS table to in-frame rearrangements with V and J called. A share of clones is missing; checked studies link under half to unresolved V genes, and the rest is unexplained. V and J calls and clone size are copied from that table; D and trimming were computed from the DNA. Recorded for this sample are about 190,000 clones; more than 75% of them occurred a single time. About 15% of the sample is held by the ten biggest clonotypes.

Enrolling through a virtual design, the prospective study's participants ranged in age from roughly 18 to 90 years and lived across 20 to 30 United States geographic areas. In the prospective study, cohorts were assigned on the basis of participant-reported clinical history obtained from a screening survey and a study questionnaire. Each participant in the prospective study had whole blood, serum and a nasopharyngeal or oropharyngeal swab collected by mobile phlebotomists. Additional blood draws and questionnaires over an approximately two-month period could optionally be provided by prospective study participants. Before DNA extraction, blood samples from the prospective study were shipped at room temperature or frozen.

Sequences were obtained from PBMCs or T cells enriched from blood (not recorded which). Here the chain combines TRBV24-1 and TRBJ2-5, with the D gene too uncertain to name. This clonotype originated in a woman in her forties or fifties with acute COVID-19. At the DNA level, the sequence is TGTGCCACCAGTGGCCTCGAGGCAGAGACCCAGTACTTC. This gives the protein CATSGLEAETQYF.